The 9 T cell receptor beta chains below were found in one sample sequenced in a study of control samples from healthy donors and cancer patients. The repertoire was sequenced with immunoSEQ multiplex PCR; TCRdb's copy has only in-frame clones and lacks some. The top ten clones hold over 5.5% of a sample with under 450,000 clones, roughly 90% of them seen once. Sequenced: PBMCs. These receptor sequences come from a man aged 40-49 years with head and neck cancer.

This clone came up a few times. The chain carries TRBV5-4 and TRBJ1-3, with TRBD1 as a possible D gene (5 bases). Germline CDR1 SGHNT, CDR2 YYREEE (reference sequence). The CDR3 loop spans 15 amino acids. Deletions cut 4 bases from V and 0 bases from J, with 11 bases between. The CDR3 nucleotides read TGTGCCAGCAGCCTCGCAGGGATCTCTGGAAACACCATATATTTT. This codes for CASSLAGISGNTIYF. Combining the CDR3 with reference TRBV5-4 and TRBJ1-3 gives the whole variable domain ETGVTQSPTHLIKTRGQQVTLRCSSQSGHNTVSWYQQALGQGPQFIFQYYREEENGRGNFPPRFSGLQFPNYSSELNVNALELDDSALYLCASSLAGISGNTIYFGEGSWLTVV.

This clone has just one count. The rearrangement uses TRBV28 and TRBJ2-1; the D gene is possibly TRBD1 (5 bases). Germline V gives CDR1 MDHEN, CDR2 SYDVKM. This CDR3 has 14 amino acids. V was shortened by 7 bases and J by 3 bases, with 13 bases between the two germline ends. This chain's CDR3 is CASNPDTFYNEQFF. DNA for the CDR3: TGTGCCAGCAACCCGGACACCTTCTACAATGAGCAGTTCTTC.

This clone was observed once. The same CDR3 can be traced to other DNA sequences in this sample. This chain joins TRBV7-2 and TRBJ1-2; 9 bases line up with TRBD1. Unmatched junction bases numbered 1, after V lost 0 bases and J lost 2 bases. The germline V gene has CDR1 SGHTA and CDR2 FQGNSA. The CDR3 runs to 15 residues. This CDR3 reads CASSLAGTGNYGYTF. As DNA, the CDR3 is TGTGCCAGCAGCTTAGCAGGGACAGGGAACTATGGCTACACCTTC.

Comments on this clone: The same CDR3 is also encoded by other DNA sequences in this sample. The chain combines TRBV7-8 with TRBJ1-6; D gene unclear. The germline gives CDR1 SGHVS, CDR2 FQNEAQ. The CDR3 length is 15 residues. V was clipped by 1 base and J by 7 bases, with 11 bases between them. The DNA of the CDR3 is TGTGCCAGCAGCTTAGTAGGACGGCTCAATTCACCCCTCCACTTT. Protein product: CASSLVGRLNSPLHF.

The chain has TRBV30 and TRBJ1-2, with D possibly TRBD1 on 6 matching bases. V was pared by 2 bases and J by 1 base, with 17 bases between. Per germline, CDR1 GTSNPN and CDR2 SVGIG (reference sequence). The CDR3 length is 16 residues. CDR3 sequence: CAWSLNRVGLNYGYTF. The CDR3 DNA follows: TGTGCCTGGAGTTTAAACAGGGTCGGGCTTAACTATGGCTACACCTTC.

The V gene is TRBV5-1, the J gene TRBJ1-1; perhaps TRBD1 as D (5 bases). Trimming left V 2 bases short and J 5 bases short, with 10 bases between. CDR1 is SGHRS, CDR2 YFSETQ, per germline. CDR3 size: 13 residues. This CDR3 is CASSFEGRTEAFF. The CDR3 DNA reads TGCGCCAGCAGCTTTGAGGGGAGGACTGAAGCTTTCTTT.

The chain couples TRBV2 to TRBJ2-3; no firm D call. Germline CDR1 reads SNHLY; CDR2 reads FYNNEI. V dropped 2 bases and J dropped 0 bases, with 9 bases sitting between them. The CDR3 covers 15 residues. The CDR3 sequence is CASSESSRSTDTQYF. The CDR3 bases are TGTGCCAGCAGTGAAAGTTCACGTAGCACAGATACGCAGTATTTT.

J is TRBJ2-7 and V is TRBV5-6; perhaps TRBD2 as D (5 bases). Germline CDR1 SGHDT, CDR2 YYEEEE. V was trimmed by 4 bases and J by 3 bases, leaving 17 bases between them. The CDR3 runs 15 residues. The CDR3 DNA reads TGTGCCAGCAGCCCGCCGTCCGCAGAGGGCTACGAGCAGTACTTC. This encodes CASSPPSAEGYEQYF.

This chain connects TRBV5-1 to TRBJ2-3, with D perhaps matching TRBD1 (6 bases). V gave up 1 base and J gave up 1 base, with 10 bases separating them. The CDR3 runs to 15 residues. Germline lookup yields CDR1 SGHRS and CDR2 YFSETQ. The CDR3 sequence: CASSLTGYRTDTQYF. In nucleotides, the CDR3 is TGCGCCAGCAGCTTGACAGGGTATCGCACAGATACGCAGTATTTT.